A single sample gave rise to the 4 T cell receptor beta chains below, sequenced in a study of blood T cell repertoires in COVID-19. Profiled with immunoSEQ multiplex PCR; TCRdb holds only in-frame clones, not every one. The sample contains 150,000 to 170,000 clones, roughly 88% of which appear only once. The sample comprised peripheral blood. Source of these receptors: a man aged 55 to 70 with COVID-19, enrolled during active disease.

The rearrangement uses TRBV4-2 and TRBJ2-5; possibly TRBD2 for D (6 bases). The CDR3 contains 17 residues. V was clipped by 4 bases and J by 0 bases, with 18 bases between them. Germline CDR1 LGHNA, CDR2 YNFKEQ. CDR3 amino acids: CASSLGTAGSYQETQYF. CDR3 in DNA: TGTGCCAGCAGCCTCGGGACTGCGGGGAGTTACCAAGAGACCCAGTACTTC.

The chain carries TRBV4-3 and TRBJ1-1; possible D gene TRBD1, 6 bases. The ends were cut back, 0 bases at V and 10 bases at J, with 15 bases in the middle. The germline V gene encodes CDR1 LGHNA and CDR2 YSLEER. The CDR3 loop spans 14 amino acids. The CDR3 spells CASSQEGSGRGAFF. In DNA, the CDR3 is TGCGCCAGCAGCCAAGAAGGGTCGGGCAGGGGAGCTTTCTTT.

The V call is TRBV7-9, the J call TRBJ2-3; D might be TRBD2 (6 bases). Between the trimmed V and J ends, which lost 3 bases and 3 bases, there was a span of 10 bases. CDR1 SEHNR and CDR2 FQNEAQ come from the germline V gene (reference sequence). The CDR3 is 14 residues long. The chain's CDR3 is CASSFTGTTDTQYF. As DNA, the CDR3 is TGTGCCAGCAGCTTTACCGGGACTACAGATACGCAGTATTTT.

This clone has more than one count but fewer than ten. In DNA form, the CDR3 reads TGTGCCAGCAGTTCTCCGGGACAGGGACTAAACAATGAGCAGTTCTTC. It encodes CASSSPGQGLNNEQFF. This chain connects TRBV27 to TRBJ2-1; TRBD1 agrees at 9 bases. CDR1 is MNHEY, CDR2 SMNVEV, per germline (reference sequence). V was pared by 4 bases and J by 5 bases, with 9 bases of the junction left unmatched. CDR3 length: 16 residues.